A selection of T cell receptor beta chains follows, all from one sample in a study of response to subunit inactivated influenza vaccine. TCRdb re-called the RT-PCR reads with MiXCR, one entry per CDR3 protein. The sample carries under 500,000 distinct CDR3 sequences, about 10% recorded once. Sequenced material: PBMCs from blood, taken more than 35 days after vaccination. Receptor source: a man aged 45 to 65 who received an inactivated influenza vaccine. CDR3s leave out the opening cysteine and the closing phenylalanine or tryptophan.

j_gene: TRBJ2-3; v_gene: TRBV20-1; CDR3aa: SARVRGVRTDTQY
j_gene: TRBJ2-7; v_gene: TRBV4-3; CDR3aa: ASSQDGQRPYEQY
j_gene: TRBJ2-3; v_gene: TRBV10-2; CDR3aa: ASSWTADTQY
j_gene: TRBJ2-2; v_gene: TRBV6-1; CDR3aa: ASTSLGQGGFPGELF
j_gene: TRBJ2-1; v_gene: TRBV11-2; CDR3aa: ASSLGRGIGNEQF
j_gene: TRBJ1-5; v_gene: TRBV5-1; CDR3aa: ASSADRDQPQH
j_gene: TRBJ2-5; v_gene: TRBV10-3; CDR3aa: AISDPAEVFETQY
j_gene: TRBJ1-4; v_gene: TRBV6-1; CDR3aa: ASRGGGDKKLF
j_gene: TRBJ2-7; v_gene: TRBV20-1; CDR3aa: SAEGGSVYEQY
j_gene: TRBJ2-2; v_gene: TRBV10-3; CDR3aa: AIRYRVNTGELF
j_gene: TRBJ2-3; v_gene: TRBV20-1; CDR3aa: SARAGGIPDTQY
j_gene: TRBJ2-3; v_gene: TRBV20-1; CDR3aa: SARDLGLGGTDTQY
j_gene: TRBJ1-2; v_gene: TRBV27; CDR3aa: ASSFGGRDGYT
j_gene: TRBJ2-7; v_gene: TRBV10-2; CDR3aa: ASSGTSGDSYEQY
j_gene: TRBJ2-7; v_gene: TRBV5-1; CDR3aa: ASSLSSRDIYEQY
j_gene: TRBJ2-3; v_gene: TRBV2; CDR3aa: ASSQASAQY
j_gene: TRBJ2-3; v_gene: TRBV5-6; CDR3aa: ASSTIDGTHTDTQY
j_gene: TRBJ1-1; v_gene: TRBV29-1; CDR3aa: SVAGALNTEAF
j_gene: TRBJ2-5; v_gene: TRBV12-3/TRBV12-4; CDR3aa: ASSFSGGRQETQY
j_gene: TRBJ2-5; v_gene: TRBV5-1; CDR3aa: ASSLALTSGSRETQY
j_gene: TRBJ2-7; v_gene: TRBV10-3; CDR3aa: AISGISSYEQY
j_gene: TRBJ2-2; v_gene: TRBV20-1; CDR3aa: SARDRGQRRNTGELF
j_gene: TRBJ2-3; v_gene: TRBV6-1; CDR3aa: ASRKDRGEGTQY
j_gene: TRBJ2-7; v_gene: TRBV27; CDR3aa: ASSLMGAYEQY
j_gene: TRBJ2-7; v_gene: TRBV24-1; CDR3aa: ATSDGSTLQY
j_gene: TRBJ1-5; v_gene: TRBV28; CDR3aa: ASSFRISNQPQH
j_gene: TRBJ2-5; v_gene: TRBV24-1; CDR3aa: ATSDPTGQKETQY
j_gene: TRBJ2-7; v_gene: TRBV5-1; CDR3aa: ASSFGLAGGNEQY
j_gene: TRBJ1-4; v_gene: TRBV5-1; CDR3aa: ASSLEGTPGFGEKLF
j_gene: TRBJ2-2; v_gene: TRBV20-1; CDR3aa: SARDGVAGELF
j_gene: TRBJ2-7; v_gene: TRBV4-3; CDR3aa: ASSQDRGGTGSYEQY
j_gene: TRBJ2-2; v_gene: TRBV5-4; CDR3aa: ASAPGHTGELF
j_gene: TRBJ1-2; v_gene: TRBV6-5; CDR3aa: ASSYGAGVYGYT
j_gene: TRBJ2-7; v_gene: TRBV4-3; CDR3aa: ASSQDMSGSPYEQY
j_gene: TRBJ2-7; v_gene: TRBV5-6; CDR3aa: ASSLYRPYEQY
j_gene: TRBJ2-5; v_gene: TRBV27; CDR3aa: ASSSWTGVGETQY
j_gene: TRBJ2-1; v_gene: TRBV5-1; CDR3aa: ASSLERPSGPQF
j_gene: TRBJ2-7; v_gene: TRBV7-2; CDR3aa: ASSLGGTFPYEQY
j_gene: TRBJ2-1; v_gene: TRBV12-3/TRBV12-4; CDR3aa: ASSLESTKGAQF
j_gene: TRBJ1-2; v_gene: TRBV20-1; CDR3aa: SAATLDGYT
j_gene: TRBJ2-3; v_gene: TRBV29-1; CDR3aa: SVSPGQDTQY
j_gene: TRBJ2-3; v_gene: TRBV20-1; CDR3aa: SAESGEGADTQY
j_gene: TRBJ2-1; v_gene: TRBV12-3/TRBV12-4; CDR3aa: ASRHTSGGLNEQF
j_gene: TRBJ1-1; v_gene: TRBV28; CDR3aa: ASRGPAIVNTEAF
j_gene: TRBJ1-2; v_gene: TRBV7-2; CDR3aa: ASSLTVSNYGYT